This T cell receptor (beta chain) originates from a study of T cell responses to AZD1222 COVID-19 vaccine. Findings of the study overall: Unmutated variant regions are reportedly the target of nearly half of TCRs that are spike-specific. Baseline testing showed seropositivity in only six AZD1222 recipients.

The protocol was immunoSEQ multiplex PCR, while the TCRdb copy is restricted to in-frame clones and leaves out a portion. This sample has 150,000 to 200,000 clones, with around nine tenths found just once. To note about this clone: Its antigen is still unknown.

V lost 5 bases and J lost 10, with 15 bases in between. The germline V gene has CDR1 SGHAT and CDR2 FQDESV (reference sequence). This CDR3 has 13 residues. The specimen comprised peripheral blood, sampled on day 0 of AZD1222 vaccination. This clonotype was obtained from an adult in good health. J is TRBJ2-1 and V is TRBV11-1; D may correspond to TRBD1 or TRBD2 (6 bases each). The CDR3 sequence is CASSRRGGLEQFF. For the CDR3, the DNA is TGTGCCAGCAGCCGACGAGGGGGACTCGAGCAGTTCTTC.